Listed below are T cell receptor beta chains from one sample, sequenced in a study of monozygotic twins with inflammatory bowel disease. From its re-call of the 5' RACE reads, TCRdb lists each CDR3 protein once, without DNA. The sample totals around 190,000 distinct CDR3 sequences. The sample taken for sequencing was blood. Every receptor here comes from a human donor with ulcerative colitis or Crohn's disease, or a healthy co-twin of an affected twin (not recorded which). The CDR3 runs from the conserved cysteine through the conserved F or W.

j_gene	v_gene	CDR3aa
TRBJ2-7	TRBV5-1	CASSFRTGVPYEQYF
TRBJ1-3	TRBV9	CASSAANSGNTIYF
TRBJ1-5	TRBV19	CASSIKGTYDGRVLNQPQHF
TRBJ2-7	TRBV12-3/TRBV12-4	CASSINYEQYF
TRBJ1-2	TRBV10-3	CAIQGEGYGYTF
TRBJ1-1	TRBV5-1	CASSLARMDTEAFF
TRBJ1-2	TRBV7-3	CASSLGTGTLDGYTF
TRBJ2-7	TRBV21-1	CASRAGTQPYEQYF
TRBJ1-2	TRBV29-1	CSVDVKDRGPIGYTF
TRBJ2-3	TRBV10-3	CAISEPSRVVAGTNTDTQYF
TRBJ1-5	TRBV2	CASSMVTQPQHF
TRBJ2-7	TRBV28	CASTSGQFLEQYF
TRBJ2-1	TRBV5-1	CASNPNAGDINEQFF
TRBJ1-1	TRBV3-1	CASSQGVIDSTEAFF
TRBJ2-7	TRBV29-1	CSGSGLAGSYEQYF
TRBJ1-3	TRBV11-2	CASSSAGNKNTIYF
TRBJ2-3	TRBV5-1	CASSLAPPGQGVTDTQYF
TRBJ1-1	TRBV5-4	CASSTKQGAARGAFF
TRBJ2-1	TRBV11-2	CASSLDQHNEQFF
TRBJ2-3	TRBV14	CASAGDRETDTQYF
TRBJ2-3	TRBV24-1	CATSDLRRGPPICTDTQYF
TRBJ2-7	TRBV29-1	CSVEEPGFLHEQYF
TRBJ2-1	TRBV5-1	CASSLRAQALYLTYNEQFF
TRBJ2-7	TRBV3-1	CASSHHLNEQYF
TRBJ1-2	TRBV10-3	CAISDRQDSYGYTF
TRBJ1-1	TRBV11-2	CASSLSIWNTEAFF
TRBJ1-5	TRBV14	CASSATGGSNQPQHF
TRBJ2-3	TRBV4-2	CASSQDRGTDTQYF
TRBJ2-7	TRBV7-9	CASSLQPYEQYF
TRBJ2-5	TRBV7-7	CASSLFVYPDRQETQYF
TRBJ1-1	TRBV5-6	CASSLSPRRGTEAFF
TRBJ1-1	TRBV29-1	CSGRSVGVIAFF